This T cell receptor beta chain was captured in a study of beta chain features in type 1 diabetes (dated by TCRdb to between 2017 and 2018). Describing the broader study: No differences in mean age, gender distribution, total cell number or subset yield were found between patients and healthy donors. A total of 85 million to 140 million sorted cells were examined across all samples, and a strong correlation was observed between cell number per subset and RNA yield. In the study, recently diagnosed type 1 diabetes patients and matched healthy donors were compared on the TCRB repertoires of their sorted circulating CD4+ T cell subsets. Regulatory and stem cell-like memory subsets were isolated from only 8 patients and 8 healthy donors, whereas naive and central memory subsets came from all 28 donors.

The entire amount of isolated RNA was reverse transcribed using the High Capacity cDNA Reverse Transcription Kit, so the sequenced TCRB transcripts were expressed ones. Deep immunoSEQ sequencing was performed on naive, central memory and regulatory T cell samples, with an average of about 3.6 million total reads per sample. Sorted cells were lysed in RLT buffer and RNA was extracted with DNase-treated RNeasy Micro or Mini kits, depending on cell number. Each cell subset was processed separately to prevent cross-contamination, with patient and healthy donor samples processed together. The immunoSEQ multiplex PCR was used to amplify TCRB sequences from cDNA, generating 87-bp fragments that spanned the CDR3 region. Amplicons were sequenced on the Illumina HiSeq platform. The paper's data handling went like this. PCR bias was computationally corrected using synthetic template baselines, reads within Hamming distance 2 were collapsed, and singletons that could not be merged were discarded. Reads were aligned against IMGT to assign V, D and J genes, CDR3 length and insertions or deletions at six rearrangement sites. Within each subset, clonotype counts were normalized to sorted cell number, and only after that were true diversity and Gini coefficients computed with the tcR R package. The overlap coefficient, calculated on TCRB nucleotide sequences, was used to measure repertoire sharing. As a proxy for the pre-selection repertoire, out-of-frame TCRB sequences from naive cells were analyzed. The source is immuneACCESS, and TCRdb retained only in-frame sequences with V and J called. Part of the clones is not carried over; for the studies checked, unresolved V genes explain less than half of this, and the remainder is unexplained. The V and J calls and the clone size are those of that table, but D and trimming were determined from the DNA. Across this sample there are 600,000 to 700,000 clones, with 12% seen only once. Of the sample, more than 0.095% falls within the top ten clones.

A single peripheral blood draw of 95 to 150 mL on average was collected from each donor into heparinised tubes. Naive, central memory, regulatory and stem cell-like memory CD4+ T cells were sorted on a BD FACSAria II using a panel including CD45RO, CCR7, CD25, CD127, CD95 and CD27. A purity above 98% was achieved for all sorted populations. PBMCs were separated immediately by Lymphoprep density gradient centrifugation and were stained directly, without being cultured. To minimize batch effects, samples were stained and sorted in pairs, one healthy donor with one patient per experiment. CDR1 SEHNR and CDR2 FQNEAQ are derived from the germline V gene (reference sequence). The V end gives up 8 bases and the J end 1 base, leaving 1 base in the junction not matched to a gene. Its CDR3 holds 14 amino acids, cysteine through phenylalanine. CDR3 DNA only is kept here, 42 bases in frame from base 1. Concerning this clone: Its binding antigen is unknown. Base qualities are not provided; no much larger clone lies one nucleotide away.

Study-level results and caveats: Shorter templates might be favored by PCR, yet because patient and control samples were amplified and corrected together, any such skew would affect both groups equally. Type 1 diabetes patients showed a moderate but significant shortening of TCRB CDR3 length in all four CD4+ subsets. HLA sub-analyses involved small numbers of individuals, so any influence of HLA type on TCRB rearrangement remained unresolved. Because cDNA was sequenced instead of genomic DNA, highly expressing activated cells could be over-represented, though the groups showed no difference in activation or CD3 levels. Naive, central memory and regulatory TCRB repertoires appeared to be more similar among patients than among healthy donors. Patients with type 1 diabetes made fewer insertions and deleted more nucleotides at VDJ recombination sites, implying thymic rearrangement abnormalities.

The TCR comes from a man in his thirties or forties with type 1 diabetes. The material sequenced was naive CD4+ T cells from blood. This specimen's cell subset or site label, interpreted: true naive CD4+ T cells. The chain joins TRBV7-9 to TRBJ2-1; TRBD2 fits 11 bases in the junction. The sequenced DNA: TGTGCCAGCGGGACTAGCGGTTCCTACAATGAGCAGTTCTTC. Translated, this is CASGTSGSYNEQFF.